These T cell receptor beta chains were read from a single sample in a study of OX40 agonist ivuxolimab in advanced cancers. TCRdb's table, derived via immunoSEQ multiplex PCR, lists solely in-frame clones and lacks some. The sample holds under 80,000 clones, about 89% seen once. This material consisted of CD4+ or CD8+ T cells sorted from blood, taken in a trial of the OX40 agonist ivuxolimab. Every receptor here comes from an adult with an advanced solid tumor such as melanoma, head and neck, liver or kidney cancer. The CDR3 runs from the conserved cysteine through the conserved F or W.

>TRBV19|16
CASSIAAGGVWNEQFF
>TRBV6-5|15
CASRRSGTGFREQYF
>TRBV11-3|16
CASSLLRTHSGNTIYF
>TRBV4-2|13
CASSPQRGAEAFF
>TRBV30|18
CAWSVERDGQGARQPQHF
>TRBV23-1|20
CASSQSPTPGLAGYTGELFF
>TRBV19|14
CASSIFMGNTEAFF
>TRBV6-6|14
CASSKDRASGELFF
>TRBV5-1|16
CASSFGGGDGNQPQHF
>TRBV9|15
CASSVPGQGVTEAFF
>TRBV30|15
CAWSARGGTYNEQFF
>TRBV19|15
CASSIGGSSGNTIYF
>TRBV19|15
CASGRRQTNTGELFF